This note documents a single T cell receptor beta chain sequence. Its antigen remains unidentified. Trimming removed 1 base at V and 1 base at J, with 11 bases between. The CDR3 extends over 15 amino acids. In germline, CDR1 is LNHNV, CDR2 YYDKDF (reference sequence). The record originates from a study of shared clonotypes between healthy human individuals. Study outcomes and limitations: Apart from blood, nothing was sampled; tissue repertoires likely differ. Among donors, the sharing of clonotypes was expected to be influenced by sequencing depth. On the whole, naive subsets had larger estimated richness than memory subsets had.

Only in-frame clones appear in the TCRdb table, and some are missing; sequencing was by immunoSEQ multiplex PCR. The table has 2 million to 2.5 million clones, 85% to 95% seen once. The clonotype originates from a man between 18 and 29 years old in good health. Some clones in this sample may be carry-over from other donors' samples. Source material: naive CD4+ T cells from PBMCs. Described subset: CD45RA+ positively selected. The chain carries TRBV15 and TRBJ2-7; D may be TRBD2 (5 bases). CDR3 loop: CATSRAGTRSYEQYF. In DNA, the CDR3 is TGTGCCACCAGCAGAGCTGGAACTAGGTCCTACGAGCAGTACTTC.